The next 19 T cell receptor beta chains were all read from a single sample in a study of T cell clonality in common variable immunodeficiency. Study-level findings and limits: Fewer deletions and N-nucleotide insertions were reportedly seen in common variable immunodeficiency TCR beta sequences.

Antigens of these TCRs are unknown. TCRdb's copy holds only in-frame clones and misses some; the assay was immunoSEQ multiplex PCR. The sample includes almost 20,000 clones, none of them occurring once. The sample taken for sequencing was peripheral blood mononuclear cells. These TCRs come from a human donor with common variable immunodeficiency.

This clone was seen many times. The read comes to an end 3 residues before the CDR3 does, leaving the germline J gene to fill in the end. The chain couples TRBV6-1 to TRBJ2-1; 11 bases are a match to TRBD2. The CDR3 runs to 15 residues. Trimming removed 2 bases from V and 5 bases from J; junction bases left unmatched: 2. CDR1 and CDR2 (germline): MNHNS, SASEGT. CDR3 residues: CASSEPGLADNEQFF. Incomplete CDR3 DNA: TGTGCCAGCAGTGAACCGGGACTAGCGGACAATGAG.

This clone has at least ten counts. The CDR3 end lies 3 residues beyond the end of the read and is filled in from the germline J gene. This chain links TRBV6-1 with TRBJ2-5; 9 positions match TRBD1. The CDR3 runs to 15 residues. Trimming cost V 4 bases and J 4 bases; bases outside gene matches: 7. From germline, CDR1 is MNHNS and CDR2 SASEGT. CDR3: CASSASGDRAETQYF. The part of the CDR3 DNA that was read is TGTGCCAGCAGTGCCTCCGGGGACAGGGCAGAGACC.

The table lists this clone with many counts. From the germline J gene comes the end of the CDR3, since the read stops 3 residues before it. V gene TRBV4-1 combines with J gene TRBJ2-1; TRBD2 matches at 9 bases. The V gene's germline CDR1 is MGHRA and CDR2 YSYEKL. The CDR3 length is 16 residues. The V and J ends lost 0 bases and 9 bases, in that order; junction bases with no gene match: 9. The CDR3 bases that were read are TGCGCCAGCAGCCAAGAAGGGCTAGCGGGATTAGTTGAG. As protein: CASSQEGLAGLVE. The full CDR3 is CASSQEGLAGLVEQFF.

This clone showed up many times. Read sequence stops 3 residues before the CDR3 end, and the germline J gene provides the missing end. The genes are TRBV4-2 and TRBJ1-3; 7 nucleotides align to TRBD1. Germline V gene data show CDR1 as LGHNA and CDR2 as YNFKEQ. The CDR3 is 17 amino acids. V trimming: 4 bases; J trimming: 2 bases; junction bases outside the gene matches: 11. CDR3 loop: CASSLRDSSFTGNTIYF. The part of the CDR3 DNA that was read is TGTGCCAGCAGCCTCCGGGACAGCTCTTTTACTGGAAACACC.

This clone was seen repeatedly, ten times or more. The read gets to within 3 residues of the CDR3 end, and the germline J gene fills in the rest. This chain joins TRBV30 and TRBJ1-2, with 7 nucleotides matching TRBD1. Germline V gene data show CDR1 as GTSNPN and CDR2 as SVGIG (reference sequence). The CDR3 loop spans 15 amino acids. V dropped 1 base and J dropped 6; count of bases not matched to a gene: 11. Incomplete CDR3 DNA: TGTGCCTGGAGTGCAGTTGCGACAGGGAGCGATGGC. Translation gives CAWSAVATGSDG. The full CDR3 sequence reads CAWSAVATGSDGYTF.

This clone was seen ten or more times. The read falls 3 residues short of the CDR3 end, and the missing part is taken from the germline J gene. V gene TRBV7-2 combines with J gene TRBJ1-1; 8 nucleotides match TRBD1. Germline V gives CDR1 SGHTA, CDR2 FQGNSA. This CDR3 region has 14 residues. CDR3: CASSLALRTGEAFF. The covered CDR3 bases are TGTGCCAGCAGCTTAGCCCTACGGACAGGGGAA.

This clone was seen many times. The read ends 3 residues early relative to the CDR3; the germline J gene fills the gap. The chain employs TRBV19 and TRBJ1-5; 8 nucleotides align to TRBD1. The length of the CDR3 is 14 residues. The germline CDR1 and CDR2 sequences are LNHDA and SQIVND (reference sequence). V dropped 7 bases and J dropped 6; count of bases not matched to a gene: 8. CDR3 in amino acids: CASIEDRGSQPQHF. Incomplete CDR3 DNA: TGTGCCAGTATCGAAGACAGGGGCAGTCAGCCC.

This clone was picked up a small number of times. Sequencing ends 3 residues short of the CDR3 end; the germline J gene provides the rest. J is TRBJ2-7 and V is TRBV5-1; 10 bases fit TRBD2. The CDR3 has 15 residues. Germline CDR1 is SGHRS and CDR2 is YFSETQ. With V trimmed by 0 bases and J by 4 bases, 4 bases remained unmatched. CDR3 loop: CASSLGVAGGYEQYF. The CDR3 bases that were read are TGCGCCAGCAGCTTGGGGGTAGCGGGAGGTTACGAG.

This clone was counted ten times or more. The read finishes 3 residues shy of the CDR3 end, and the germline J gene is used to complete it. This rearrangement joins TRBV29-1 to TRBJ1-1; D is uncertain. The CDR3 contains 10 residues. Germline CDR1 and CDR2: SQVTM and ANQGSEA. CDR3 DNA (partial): TGCAGCGCCGTCACAGAGGAA. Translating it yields CSAVTEE. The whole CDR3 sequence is CSAVTEEAFF.

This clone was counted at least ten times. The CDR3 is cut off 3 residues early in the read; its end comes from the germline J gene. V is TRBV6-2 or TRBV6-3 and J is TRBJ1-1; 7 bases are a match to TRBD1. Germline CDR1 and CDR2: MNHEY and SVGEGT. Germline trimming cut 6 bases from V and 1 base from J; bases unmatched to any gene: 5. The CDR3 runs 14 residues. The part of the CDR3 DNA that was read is TGTGCCAGCAGGCGGGGACAGTCGAACACTGAA. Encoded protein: CASRRGQSNTE. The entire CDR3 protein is CASRRGQSNTEAFF.

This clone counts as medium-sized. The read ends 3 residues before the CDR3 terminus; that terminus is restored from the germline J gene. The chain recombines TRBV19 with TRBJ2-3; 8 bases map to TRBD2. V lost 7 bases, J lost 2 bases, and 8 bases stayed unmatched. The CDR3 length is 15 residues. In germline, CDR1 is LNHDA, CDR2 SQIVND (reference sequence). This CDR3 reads CASTPGLGATDTQYF. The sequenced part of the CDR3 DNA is TGTGCCAGTACCCCGGGACTAGGGGCCACAGATACG.

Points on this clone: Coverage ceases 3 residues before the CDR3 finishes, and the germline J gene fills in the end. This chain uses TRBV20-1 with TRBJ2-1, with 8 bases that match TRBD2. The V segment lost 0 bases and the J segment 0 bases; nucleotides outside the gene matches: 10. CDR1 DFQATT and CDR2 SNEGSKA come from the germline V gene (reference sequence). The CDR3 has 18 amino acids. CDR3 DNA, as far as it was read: TGCAGTGCTAGAGATACGCGTACTAGCGGAAGCTCCTACAATGAG. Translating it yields CSARDTRTSGSSYNE. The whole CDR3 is CSARDTRTSGSSYNEQFF.

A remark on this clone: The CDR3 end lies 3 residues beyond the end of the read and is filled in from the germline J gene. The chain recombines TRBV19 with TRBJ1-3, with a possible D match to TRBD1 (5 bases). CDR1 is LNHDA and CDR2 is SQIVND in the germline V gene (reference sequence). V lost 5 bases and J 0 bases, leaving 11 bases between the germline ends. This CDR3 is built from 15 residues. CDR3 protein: CASSARTSSGNTIYF. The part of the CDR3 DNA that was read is TGTGCCAGTAGTGCAAGGACAAGCTCTGGAAACACC.

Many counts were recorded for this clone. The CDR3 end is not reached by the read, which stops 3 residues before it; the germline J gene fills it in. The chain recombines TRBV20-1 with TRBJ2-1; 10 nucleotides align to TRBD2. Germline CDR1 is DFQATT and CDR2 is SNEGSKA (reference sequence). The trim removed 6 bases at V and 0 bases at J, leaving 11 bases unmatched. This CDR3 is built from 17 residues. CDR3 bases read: TGCAGTGCCATAGGGACGGCTAGCGGGAGCTCCTACAATGAG. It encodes CSAIGTASGSSYNE. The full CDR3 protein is CSAIGTASGSSYNEQFF.

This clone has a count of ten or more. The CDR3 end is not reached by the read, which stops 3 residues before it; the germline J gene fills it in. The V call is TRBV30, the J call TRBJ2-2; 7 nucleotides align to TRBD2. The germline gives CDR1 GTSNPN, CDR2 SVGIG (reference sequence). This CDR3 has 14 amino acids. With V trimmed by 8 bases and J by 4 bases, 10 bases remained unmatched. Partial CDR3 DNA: TGTGCCATGGGGGGAGGGCTCGGCACCGGGGAG. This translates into CAMGGGLGTGE. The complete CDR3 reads CAMGGGLGTGELFF.

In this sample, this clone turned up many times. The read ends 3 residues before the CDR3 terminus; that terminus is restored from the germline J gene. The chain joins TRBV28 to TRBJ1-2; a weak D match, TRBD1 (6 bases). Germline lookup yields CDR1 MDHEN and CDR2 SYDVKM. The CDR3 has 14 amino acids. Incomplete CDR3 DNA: TGTGCCAGCAGTCCCCAGTTGGGGGCTGGGGGC. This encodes CASSPQLGAGG. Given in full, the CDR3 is CASSPQLGAGGYTF.

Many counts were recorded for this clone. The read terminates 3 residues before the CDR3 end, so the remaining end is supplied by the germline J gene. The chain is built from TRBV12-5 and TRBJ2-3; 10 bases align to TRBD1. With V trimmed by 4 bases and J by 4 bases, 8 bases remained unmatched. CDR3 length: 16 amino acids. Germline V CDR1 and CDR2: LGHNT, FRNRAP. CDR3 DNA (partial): TGTGCTAGTGGTTCGATATTAGGACAGGGGGCAGATACG. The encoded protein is CASGSILGQGADT. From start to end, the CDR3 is CASGSILGQGADTQYF.

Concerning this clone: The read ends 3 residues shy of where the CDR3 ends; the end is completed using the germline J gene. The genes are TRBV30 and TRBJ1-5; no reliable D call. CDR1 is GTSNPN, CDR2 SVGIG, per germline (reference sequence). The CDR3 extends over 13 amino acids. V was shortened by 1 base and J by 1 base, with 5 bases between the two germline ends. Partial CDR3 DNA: TGTGCCTGGAGTGCCGCGAGCAATCAGCCC. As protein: CAWSAASNQP. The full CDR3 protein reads CAWSAASNQPQHF.

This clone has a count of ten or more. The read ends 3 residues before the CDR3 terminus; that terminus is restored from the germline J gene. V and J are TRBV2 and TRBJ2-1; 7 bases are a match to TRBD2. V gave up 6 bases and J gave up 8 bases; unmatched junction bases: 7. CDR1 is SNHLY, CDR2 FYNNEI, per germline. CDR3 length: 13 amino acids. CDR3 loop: CASSRGLEYEQFF. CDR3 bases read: TGTGCCAGCAGCCGAGGACTAGAGTATGAG.